This TCR beta chain appears in the sequencing data of a study of T cell changes during pregnancy in multiple sclerosis. The repertoire was sequenced with immunoSEQ multiplex PCR; TCRdb's copy has only in-frame clones and lacks some. The table shows 35,000 to 55,000 clones, with over 80% occurring only once. The CDR3 is 14 amino acids. The material sequenced was peripheral blood. This receptor was obtained from a female donor with multiple sclerosis, enrolled in a pregnancy study. The chain carries TRBV21-1 and TRBJ1-5. TRBV21-1 counts as a pseudogene. This CDR3 is CASSNEDNNQPQHF. DNA of the CDR3: TGTGCCAGCAGCAATGAGGATAACAATCAGCCCCAGCATTTT.